This T cell receptor (beta chain) was captured in a study of siplizumab effects on memory and regulatory T cells. Per sample, around 92,000 TCR templates underwent assay. Measured with immunoSEQ multiplex PCR; TCRdb has only the in-frame clones, and not every one. The sample comprises about 100,000 clones, about 91% of which are singletons, and approximately 2.7% rests with the top ten. J gave up 5 bases and V 10 bases, and 14 bases lay outside the gene matches. Germline lookup yields CDR1 ENHRY and CDR2 SYGVKD. There are 15 residues in the CDR3. The clonotype originates from a human donor in good health. Some clones in this sample may be carry-over from other donors' samples. The chain joins TRBV10-3 to TRBJ1-1; 9 nucleotides agree with TRBD1. Sample: CD4+ T cells sorted from blood. The CDR3 spells CATHRTGDIGTEAFF. The CDR3 bases are TGTGCCACCCACCGGACAGGGGATATCGGGACTGAAGCTTTCTTT.